Listed here is a single TCR beta chain. The data derive from a study of blood T cell repertoires in COVID-19. Sequenced by immunoSEQ multiplex PCR; TCRdb stores in-frame clones only, minus some. The table records some 160,000 clones, over 75% of them present only once. Sample: peripheral blood. This sequence originates from a man in his 70s who had recovered from COVID-19.

The CDR3 coding sequence is TGCGCCAGCAGCTTGGGCAGAAAGGAGGCAGATACGCAGTATTTT. Its translation is CASSLGRKEADTQYF. The chain combines TRBV5-1 with TRBJ2-3, with D possibly being TRBD2 (5 bases). Germline V gene data show CDR1 as SGHRS and CDR2 as YFSETQ. The CDR3 contains 15 residues. Deletions cut 0 bases from V and 4 bases from J, with 12 bases between.